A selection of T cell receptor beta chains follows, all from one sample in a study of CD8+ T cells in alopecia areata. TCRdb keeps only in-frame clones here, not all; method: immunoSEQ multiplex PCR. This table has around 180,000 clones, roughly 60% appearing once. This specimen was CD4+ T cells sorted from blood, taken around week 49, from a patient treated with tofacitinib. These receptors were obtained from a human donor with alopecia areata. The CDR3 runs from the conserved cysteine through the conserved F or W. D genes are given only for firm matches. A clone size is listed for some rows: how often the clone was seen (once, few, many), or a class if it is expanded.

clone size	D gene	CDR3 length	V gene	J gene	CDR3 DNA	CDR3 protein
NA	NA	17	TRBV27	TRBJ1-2	TGTGCCAGCAGTTCGGTCCCCTCTGGCAGGGCAAGAAGTGGCTACACCTTC	CASSSVPSGRARSGYTF
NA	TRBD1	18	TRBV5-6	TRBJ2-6	TGTGCCAGCAGCTTACCGACAGGGCATGCCTCCGGGGCCAACGTCCTGACTTTC	CASSLPTGHASGANVLTF
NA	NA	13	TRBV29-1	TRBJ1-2	TGCAGCGTTCTAGAGGAGACGGCGGTTGGCTACACCTTC	CSVLEETAVGYTF
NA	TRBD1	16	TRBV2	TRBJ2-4	TGTGCCAGCGGACCTACGACAGGGGCGTCCAAAAACATTCAGTACTTC	CASGPTTGASKNIQYF
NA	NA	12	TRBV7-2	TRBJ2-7	TGTGCCAGCAGCTACACGGGTTACGAGCAGTACTTC	CASSYTGYEQYF
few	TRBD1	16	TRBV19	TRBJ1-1	TGTGCCAGTAGACGGACAGGCCAAAGGGGTAACACTGAAGCTTTCTTT	CASRRTGQRGNTEAFF
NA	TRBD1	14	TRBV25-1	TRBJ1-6	TGTGCCAGCACCAGAGGACAGGGGAAATCACCCCTCCACTTT	CASTRGQGKSPLHF
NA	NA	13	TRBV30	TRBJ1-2	TGTGCCTCGAAGGAGGGGGACGGCTATGGCTACACCTTC	CASKEGDGYGYTF
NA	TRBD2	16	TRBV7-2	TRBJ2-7	TGTGCCAGCAGCTTAGAGCCAGCGGGAGTATCCTACGAGCAGTACTTC	CASSLEPAGVSYEQYF
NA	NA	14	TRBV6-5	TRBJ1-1	TGTGCCAGCAGTACCATGGGTGGTTTAACTGAAGCTTTCTTT	CASSTMGGLTEAFF
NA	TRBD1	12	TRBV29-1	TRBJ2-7	TGCAGCGCCCGGACAGGCGCCTACGAGCAGTACTTC	CSARTGAYEQYF
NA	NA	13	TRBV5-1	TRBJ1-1	TGCGCCAGCAGCTTGGACAGGGACACTGAAGCTTTCTTT	CASSLDRDTEAFF
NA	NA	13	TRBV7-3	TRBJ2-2	TGTGCCAGCAGCTTAGTAGGGTCCGGGGAGCTGTTTTTT	CASSLVGSGELFF
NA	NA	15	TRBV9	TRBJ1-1	TGTGCCAGCAGCGTAGCGCCCAGTAGTGAGAGTGAAGCTTTCTTT	CASSVAPSSESEAFF
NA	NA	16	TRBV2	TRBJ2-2	TGTGCCAGCAGCCATTATTTGGGATCGAACACCGGGGAGCTGTTTTTT	CASSHYLGSNTGELFF